The present entry profiles one T cell receptor (beta chain) with its context. Read sequence stops 3 residues before the CDR3 end, and the germline J gene provides the missing end. The data were taken from a study of T cells in women clearing cervical HPV infection. About the research overall: With HLA typing for only a few women, HLA confounding remains possible.

Prevalent HPV16 infections were excluded; only incident single HPV16 infections included. This CDR3 comprises 16 residues. Trimming removed 1 base from V and 1 base from J, with 11 bases in between. The germline V gene has CDR1 LNHDA and CDR2 SQIVND (reference sequence). Data came from immunoSEQ multiplex PCR; TCRdb stores just in-frame clones and leaves some out. This sample's table has roughly 30,000 clones. The clonotype originates from a woman aged 18 to 75 with a cervical HPV16 infection that either progressed to CIN3+ or cleared (not recorded which). The sample was blood buffy coat. The genes are TRBV19 and TRBJ1-5; TRBD1 might be the D (6 bases). The sequenced CDR3 bases are TGTGCCAGTAGTATAGGTCAGGGGATAAGCAATCAGCCC. Translating gives CASSIGQGISNQP. In full, the CDR3 is CASSIGQGISNQPQHF.